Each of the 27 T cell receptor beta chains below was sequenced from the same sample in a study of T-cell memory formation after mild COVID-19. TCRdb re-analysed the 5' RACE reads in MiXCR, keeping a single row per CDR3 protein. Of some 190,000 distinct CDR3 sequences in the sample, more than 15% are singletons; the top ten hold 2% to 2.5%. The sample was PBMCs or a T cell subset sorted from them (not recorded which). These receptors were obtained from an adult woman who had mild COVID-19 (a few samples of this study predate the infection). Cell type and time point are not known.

CDR3 nucleotides: TGTGCCAGCAGCCCGACAGGCCTAAACACCGGGGAGCTGTTTTTT. Translating it yields CASSPTGLNTGELFF. The chain joins TRBV7-2 to TRBJ2-2, with a possible D match to TRBD1 (6 bases). The V end lost 5 bases, the J end lost 2 bases, and 12 bases lay between the germline ends. The CDR3 has 15 amino acids. Germline V gene data show CDR1 as SGHTA and CDR2 as FQGNSA.

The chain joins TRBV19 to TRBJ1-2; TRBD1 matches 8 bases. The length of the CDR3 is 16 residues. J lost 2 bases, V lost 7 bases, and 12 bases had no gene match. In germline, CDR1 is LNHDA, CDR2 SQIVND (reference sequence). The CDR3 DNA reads TGTGCCAGTAAAGTCGGTGTATGGACAGGGAACTATGGCTACACCTTC. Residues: CASKVGVWTGNYGYTF.

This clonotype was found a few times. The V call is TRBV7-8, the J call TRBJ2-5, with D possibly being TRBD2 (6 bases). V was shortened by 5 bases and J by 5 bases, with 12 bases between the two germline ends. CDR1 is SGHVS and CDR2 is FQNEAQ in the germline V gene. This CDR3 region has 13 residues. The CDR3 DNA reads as TGTGCCAGCAGCCGAGGAGGGATGGAGACCCAGTACTTC. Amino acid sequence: CASSRGGMETQYF.

CDR3 in amino acids: CASSSHPANRRQETQYF. The CDR3, as DNA: TGCGCCAGCAGCTCCCACCCGGCAAACAGGAGACAAGAGACCCAGTACTTC. The gene calls are TRBV4-1 and TRBJ2-5, with a weak D call TRBD1 (5 bases). CDR3 length: 17 residues. The germline V gene encodes CDR1 MGHRA and CDR2 YSYEKL. The V gene lost 5 bases and the J gene lost 2 bases, with 21 bases spanning the gap.

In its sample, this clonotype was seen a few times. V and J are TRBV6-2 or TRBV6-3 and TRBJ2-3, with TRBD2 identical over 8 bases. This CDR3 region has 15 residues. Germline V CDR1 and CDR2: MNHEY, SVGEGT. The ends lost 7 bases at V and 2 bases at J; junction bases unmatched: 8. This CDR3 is CASIDGTRATDTQYF. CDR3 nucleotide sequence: TGTGCCAGCATCGACGGGACTAGAGCCACAGATACGCAGTATTTT.

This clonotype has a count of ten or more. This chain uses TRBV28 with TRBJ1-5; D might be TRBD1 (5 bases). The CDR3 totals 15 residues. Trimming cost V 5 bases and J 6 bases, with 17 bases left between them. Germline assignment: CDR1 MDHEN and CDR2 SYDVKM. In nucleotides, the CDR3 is TGTGCCAGCAGTACCACTGCCAGGGTGGGTCAGCCCCAGCATTTT. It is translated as CASSTTARVGQPQHF.

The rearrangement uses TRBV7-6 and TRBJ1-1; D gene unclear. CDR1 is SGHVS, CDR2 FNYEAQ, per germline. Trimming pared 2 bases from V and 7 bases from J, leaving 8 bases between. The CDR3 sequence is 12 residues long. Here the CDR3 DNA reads TGTGCCAGCAGCTTATGGGGAGATGAAGCTTTCTTT. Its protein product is CASSLWGDEAFF. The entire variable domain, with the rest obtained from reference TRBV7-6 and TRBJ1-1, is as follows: GAGVSQSPRYKVTKRGQDVALRCDPISGHVSLYWYRQALGQGPEFLTYFNYEAQQDKSGLPNDRFSAERPEGSISTLTIQRTEQRDSAMYRCASSLWGDEAFFGQGTRLTVV.

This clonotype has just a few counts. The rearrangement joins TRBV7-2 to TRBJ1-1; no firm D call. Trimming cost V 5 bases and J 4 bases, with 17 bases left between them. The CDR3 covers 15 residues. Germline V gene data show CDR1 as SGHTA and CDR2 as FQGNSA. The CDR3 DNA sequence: TGTGCCAGCAGCCCGCTACGACGGGAAACCACTGAAGCTTTCTTT. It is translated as CASSPLRRETTEAFF.

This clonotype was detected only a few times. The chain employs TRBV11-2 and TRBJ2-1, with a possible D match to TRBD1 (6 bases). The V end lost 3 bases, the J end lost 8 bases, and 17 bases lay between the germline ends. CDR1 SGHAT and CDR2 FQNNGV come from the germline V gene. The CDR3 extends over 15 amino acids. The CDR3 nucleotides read TGTGCCAGCAGCTTCCGGGACCCAGGGGTGGATGAGCAGTTCTTC. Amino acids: CASSFRDPGVDEQFF.

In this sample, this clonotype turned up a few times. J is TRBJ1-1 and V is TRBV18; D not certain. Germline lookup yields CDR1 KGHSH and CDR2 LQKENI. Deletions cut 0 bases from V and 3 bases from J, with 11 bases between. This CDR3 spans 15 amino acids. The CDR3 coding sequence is TGTGCCAGCTCACCACCGGGCAAACCAGACACTGAAGCTTTCTTT. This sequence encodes CASSPPGKPDTEAFF. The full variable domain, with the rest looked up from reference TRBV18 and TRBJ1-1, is NAGVMQNPRHLVRRRGQEARLRCSPMKGHSHVYWYRQLPEEGLKFMVYLQKENIIDESGMPKERFSAEFPKEGPSILRIQQVVRGDSAAYFCASSPPGKPDTEAFFGQGTRLTVV.

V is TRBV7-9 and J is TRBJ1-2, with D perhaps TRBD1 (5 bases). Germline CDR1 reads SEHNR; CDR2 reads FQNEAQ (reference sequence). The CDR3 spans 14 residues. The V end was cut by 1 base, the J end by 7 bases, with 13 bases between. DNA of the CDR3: TGTGCCAGCAGCTTAGGAGTCAGGGATGTTGGCTACACCTTC. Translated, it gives CASSLGVRDVGYTF.

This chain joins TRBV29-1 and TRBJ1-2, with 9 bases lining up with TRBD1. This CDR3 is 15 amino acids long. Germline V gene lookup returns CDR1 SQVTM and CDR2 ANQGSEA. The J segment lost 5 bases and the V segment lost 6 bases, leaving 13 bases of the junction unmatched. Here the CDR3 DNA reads TGCAGCGTCCAAGCCCGAGACAGGGGGTCATATGGCTACACCTTC. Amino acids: CSVQARDRGSYGYTF.

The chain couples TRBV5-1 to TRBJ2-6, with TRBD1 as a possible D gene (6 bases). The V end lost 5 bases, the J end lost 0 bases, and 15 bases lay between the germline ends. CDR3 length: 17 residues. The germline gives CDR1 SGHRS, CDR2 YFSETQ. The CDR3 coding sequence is TGCGCCAGCAGACAGGGCCCCCGAGACTCTGGGGCCAACGTCCTGACTTTC. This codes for CASRQGPRDSGANVLTF.

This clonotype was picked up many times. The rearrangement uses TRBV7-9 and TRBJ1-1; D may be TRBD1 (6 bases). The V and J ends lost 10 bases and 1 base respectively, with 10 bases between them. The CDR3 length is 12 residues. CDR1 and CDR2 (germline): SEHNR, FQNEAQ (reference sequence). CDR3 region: CATQGQNTEAFF. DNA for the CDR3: TGTGCCACACAGGGTCAGAACACTGAAGCTTTCTTT.

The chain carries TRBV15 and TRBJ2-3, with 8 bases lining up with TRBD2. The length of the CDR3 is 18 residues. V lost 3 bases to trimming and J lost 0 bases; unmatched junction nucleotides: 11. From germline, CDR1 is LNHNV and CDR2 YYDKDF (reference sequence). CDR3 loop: CATSRGWGTRSSTDTQYF. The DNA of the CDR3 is TGTGCCACCAGCAGGGGTTGGGGGACTAGAAGTAGCACAGATACGCAGTATTTT.

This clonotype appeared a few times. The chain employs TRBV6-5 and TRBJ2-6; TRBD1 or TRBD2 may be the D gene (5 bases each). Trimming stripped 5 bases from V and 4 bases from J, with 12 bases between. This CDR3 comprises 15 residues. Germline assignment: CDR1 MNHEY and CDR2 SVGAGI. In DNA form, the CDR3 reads TGTGCCAGCAGTGGGGACCCGAGCGGGGCCAACGTCCTGACTTTC. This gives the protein CASSGDPSGANVLTF.

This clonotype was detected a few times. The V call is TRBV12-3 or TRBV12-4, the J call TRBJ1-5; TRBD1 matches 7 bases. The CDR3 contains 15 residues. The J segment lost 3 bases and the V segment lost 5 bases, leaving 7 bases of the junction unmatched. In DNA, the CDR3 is TGTGCCAGCAGTCCAACCAGGGGGGTCAATCAGCCCCAGCATTTT. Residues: CASSPTRGVNQPQHF.

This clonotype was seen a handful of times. The CDR3 protein is CAWRETGTDTEAFF. CDR3 in DNA: TGTGCCTGGAGAGAGACAGGGACTGACACTGAAGCTTTCTTT. The chain links TRBV30 to TRBJ1-1; 7 bases align to TRBD1. This CDR3 has 14 residues. Trimming at V came to 3 bases and at J to 3 bases, leaving 7 bases not matched to a gene. Per germline, CDR1 GTSNPN and CDR2 SVGIG (reference sequence).

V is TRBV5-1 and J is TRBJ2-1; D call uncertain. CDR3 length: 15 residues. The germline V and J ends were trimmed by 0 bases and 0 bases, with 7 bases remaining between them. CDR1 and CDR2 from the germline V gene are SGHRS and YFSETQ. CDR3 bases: TGCGCCAGCAGCTTGGAGCCCAGCTCCTACAATGAGCAGTTCTTC. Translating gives CASSLEPSSYNEQFF.

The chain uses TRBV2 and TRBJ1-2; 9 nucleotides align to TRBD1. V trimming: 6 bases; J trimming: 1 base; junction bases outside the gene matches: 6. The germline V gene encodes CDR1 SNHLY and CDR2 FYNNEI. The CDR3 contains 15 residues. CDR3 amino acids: CASRLGTGLNYGYTF. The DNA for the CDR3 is TGTGCCAGCAGGCTAGGGACAGGGCTTAACTATGGCTACACCTTC.

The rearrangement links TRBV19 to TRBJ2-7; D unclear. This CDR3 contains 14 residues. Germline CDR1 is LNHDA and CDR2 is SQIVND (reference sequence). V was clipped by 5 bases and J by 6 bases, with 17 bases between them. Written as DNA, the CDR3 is TGTGCCAGTAGTTTGAAGTCCTCCTTCTCCGAGCAGTACTTC. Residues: CASSLKSSFSEQYF.

The CDR3: CASSLGLGTGSDNEQFF. Here the CDR3 DNA reads TGCGCCAGCAGCTTGGGGTTGGGGACAGGGTCGGACAATGAGCAGTTCTTC. This rearrangement joins TRBV5-1 to TRBJ2-1; TRBD1 matches 9 bases. Germline CDR1 reads SGHRS; CDR2 reads YFSETQ. V shed 0 bases and J 5 bases; nucleotides not matched to a gene: 9. CDR3 size: 17 residues.

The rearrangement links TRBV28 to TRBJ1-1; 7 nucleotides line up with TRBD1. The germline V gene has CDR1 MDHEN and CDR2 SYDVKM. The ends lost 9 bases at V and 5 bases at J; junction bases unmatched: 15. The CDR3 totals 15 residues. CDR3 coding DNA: TGTGCCAGTCAAACCCTCGACAGGGCCCGTACTGAAGCTTTCTTT. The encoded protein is CASQTLDRARTEAFF.

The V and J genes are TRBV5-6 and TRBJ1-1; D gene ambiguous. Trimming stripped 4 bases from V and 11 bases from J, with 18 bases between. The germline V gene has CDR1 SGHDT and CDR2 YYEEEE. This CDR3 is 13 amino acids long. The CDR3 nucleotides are TGTGCCAGCAGCCCGACGGACGGTAAAACGGCTTTCTTT. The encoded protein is CASSPTDGKTAFF.

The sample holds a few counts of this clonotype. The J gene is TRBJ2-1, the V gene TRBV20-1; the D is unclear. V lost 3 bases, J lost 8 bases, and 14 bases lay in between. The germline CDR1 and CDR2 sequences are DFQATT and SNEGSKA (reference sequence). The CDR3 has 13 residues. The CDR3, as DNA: TGCAGTGCTAGTAGGGCTTCGAACCATGAGCAGTTCTTC. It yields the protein CSASRASNHEQFF.

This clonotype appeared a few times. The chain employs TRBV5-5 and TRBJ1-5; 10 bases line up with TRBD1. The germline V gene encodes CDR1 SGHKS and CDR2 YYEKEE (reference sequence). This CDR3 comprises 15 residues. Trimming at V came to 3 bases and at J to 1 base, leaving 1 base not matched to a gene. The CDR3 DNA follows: TGTGCCAGCAGCTCGGGACAGGGGAGCAATCAGCCCCAGCATTTT. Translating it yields CASSSGQGSNQPQHF. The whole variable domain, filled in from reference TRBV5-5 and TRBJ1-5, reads DAGVTQSPTHLIKTRGQQVTLRCSPISGHKSVSWYQQVLGQGPQFIFQYYEKEERGRGNFPDRFSARQFPNYSSELNVNALLLGDSALYLCASSSGQGSNQPQHFGDGTRLSIL.

This CDR3 reads CASRKTGDTEAFF. CDR3 nucleotides: TGTGCCAGCAGGAAAACAGGGGATACTGAAGCTTTCTTT. The chain joins TRBV2 to TRBJ1-1; 7 bases match TRBD1. This CDR3 is built from 13 residues. The V and J ends lost 6 bases and 5 bases, in that order; junction bases with no gene match: 6. Looked up from germline, CDR1 is SNHLY and CDR2 is FYNNEI.